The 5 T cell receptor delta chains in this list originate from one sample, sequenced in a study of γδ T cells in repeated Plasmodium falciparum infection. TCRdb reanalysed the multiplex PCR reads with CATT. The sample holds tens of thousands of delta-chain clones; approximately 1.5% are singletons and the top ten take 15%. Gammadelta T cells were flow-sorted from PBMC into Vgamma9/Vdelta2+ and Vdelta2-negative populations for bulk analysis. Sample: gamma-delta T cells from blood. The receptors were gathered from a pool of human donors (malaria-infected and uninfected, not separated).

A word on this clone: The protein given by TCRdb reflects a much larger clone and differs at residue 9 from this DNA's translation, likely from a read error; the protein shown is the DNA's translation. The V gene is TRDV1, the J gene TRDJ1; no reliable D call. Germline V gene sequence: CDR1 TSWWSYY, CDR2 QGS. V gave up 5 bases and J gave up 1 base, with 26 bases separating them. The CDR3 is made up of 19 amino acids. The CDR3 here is CALGYLTRRPPGSTDKLIF. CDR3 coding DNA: TGTGCTCTTGGGTACCTAACGAGGAGACCCCCCGGGAGCACCGATAAACTCATCTTT.

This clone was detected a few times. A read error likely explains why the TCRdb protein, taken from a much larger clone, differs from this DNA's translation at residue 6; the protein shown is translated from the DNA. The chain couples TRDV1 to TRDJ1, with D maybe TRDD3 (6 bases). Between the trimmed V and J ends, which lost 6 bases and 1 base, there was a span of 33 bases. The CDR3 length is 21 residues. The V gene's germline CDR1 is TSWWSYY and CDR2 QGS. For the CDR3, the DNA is TGTGCTCTTGGAGAAGTGTGGGTGACCCTACCCGGCTGGGGATTCACCGATAAACTCATCTTT. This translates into CALGEVWVTLPGWGFTDKLIF.

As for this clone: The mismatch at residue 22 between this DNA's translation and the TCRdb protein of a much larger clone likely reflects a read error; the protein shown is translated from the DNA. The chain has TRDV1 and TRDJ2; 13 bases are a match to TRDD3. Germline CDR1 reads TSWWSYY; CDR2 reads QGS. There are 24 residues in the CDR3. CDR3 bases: TGTGCTCTTGGGAAGCCCCATTCCTACTGGGGTACTGGGGGATACGGAAACAAGGCAGCACAACCCTTCTTT. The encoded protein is CALGKPHSYWGTGGYGNKAAQPFF.

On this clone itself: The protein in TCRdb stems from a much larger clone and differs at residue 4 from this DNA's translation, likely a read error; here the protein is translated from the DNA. The CDR3 DNA sequence: TGTGCTCTTGAGGAAGTCCTCAAGAAAGTACACTGGGGGACACGATTGTTTAACATCGATAAACTCATCTTT. As protein: CALEEVLKKVHWGTRLFNIDKLIF. The chain has TRDV1 and TRDJ1, with 9 bases matching TRDD3. Germline V gene lookup returns CDR1 TSWWSYY and CDR2 QGS. This CDR3 has 24 residues.

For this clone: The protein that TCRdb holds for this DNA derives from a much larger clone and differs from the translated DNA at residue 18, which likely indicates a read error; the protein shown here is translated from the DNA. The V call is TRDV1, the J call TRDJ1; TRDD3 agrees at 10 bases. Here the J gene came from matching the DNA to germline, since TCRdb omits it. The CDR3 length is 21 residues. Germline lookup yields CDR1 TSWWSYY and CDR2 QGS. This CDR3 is CALGEMNTGGYAVRYTDELIF. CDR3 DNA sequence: TGTGCTCTTGGGGAAATGAACACCGGGGGATACGCAGTAAGGTACACCGATGAACTCATCTTT.